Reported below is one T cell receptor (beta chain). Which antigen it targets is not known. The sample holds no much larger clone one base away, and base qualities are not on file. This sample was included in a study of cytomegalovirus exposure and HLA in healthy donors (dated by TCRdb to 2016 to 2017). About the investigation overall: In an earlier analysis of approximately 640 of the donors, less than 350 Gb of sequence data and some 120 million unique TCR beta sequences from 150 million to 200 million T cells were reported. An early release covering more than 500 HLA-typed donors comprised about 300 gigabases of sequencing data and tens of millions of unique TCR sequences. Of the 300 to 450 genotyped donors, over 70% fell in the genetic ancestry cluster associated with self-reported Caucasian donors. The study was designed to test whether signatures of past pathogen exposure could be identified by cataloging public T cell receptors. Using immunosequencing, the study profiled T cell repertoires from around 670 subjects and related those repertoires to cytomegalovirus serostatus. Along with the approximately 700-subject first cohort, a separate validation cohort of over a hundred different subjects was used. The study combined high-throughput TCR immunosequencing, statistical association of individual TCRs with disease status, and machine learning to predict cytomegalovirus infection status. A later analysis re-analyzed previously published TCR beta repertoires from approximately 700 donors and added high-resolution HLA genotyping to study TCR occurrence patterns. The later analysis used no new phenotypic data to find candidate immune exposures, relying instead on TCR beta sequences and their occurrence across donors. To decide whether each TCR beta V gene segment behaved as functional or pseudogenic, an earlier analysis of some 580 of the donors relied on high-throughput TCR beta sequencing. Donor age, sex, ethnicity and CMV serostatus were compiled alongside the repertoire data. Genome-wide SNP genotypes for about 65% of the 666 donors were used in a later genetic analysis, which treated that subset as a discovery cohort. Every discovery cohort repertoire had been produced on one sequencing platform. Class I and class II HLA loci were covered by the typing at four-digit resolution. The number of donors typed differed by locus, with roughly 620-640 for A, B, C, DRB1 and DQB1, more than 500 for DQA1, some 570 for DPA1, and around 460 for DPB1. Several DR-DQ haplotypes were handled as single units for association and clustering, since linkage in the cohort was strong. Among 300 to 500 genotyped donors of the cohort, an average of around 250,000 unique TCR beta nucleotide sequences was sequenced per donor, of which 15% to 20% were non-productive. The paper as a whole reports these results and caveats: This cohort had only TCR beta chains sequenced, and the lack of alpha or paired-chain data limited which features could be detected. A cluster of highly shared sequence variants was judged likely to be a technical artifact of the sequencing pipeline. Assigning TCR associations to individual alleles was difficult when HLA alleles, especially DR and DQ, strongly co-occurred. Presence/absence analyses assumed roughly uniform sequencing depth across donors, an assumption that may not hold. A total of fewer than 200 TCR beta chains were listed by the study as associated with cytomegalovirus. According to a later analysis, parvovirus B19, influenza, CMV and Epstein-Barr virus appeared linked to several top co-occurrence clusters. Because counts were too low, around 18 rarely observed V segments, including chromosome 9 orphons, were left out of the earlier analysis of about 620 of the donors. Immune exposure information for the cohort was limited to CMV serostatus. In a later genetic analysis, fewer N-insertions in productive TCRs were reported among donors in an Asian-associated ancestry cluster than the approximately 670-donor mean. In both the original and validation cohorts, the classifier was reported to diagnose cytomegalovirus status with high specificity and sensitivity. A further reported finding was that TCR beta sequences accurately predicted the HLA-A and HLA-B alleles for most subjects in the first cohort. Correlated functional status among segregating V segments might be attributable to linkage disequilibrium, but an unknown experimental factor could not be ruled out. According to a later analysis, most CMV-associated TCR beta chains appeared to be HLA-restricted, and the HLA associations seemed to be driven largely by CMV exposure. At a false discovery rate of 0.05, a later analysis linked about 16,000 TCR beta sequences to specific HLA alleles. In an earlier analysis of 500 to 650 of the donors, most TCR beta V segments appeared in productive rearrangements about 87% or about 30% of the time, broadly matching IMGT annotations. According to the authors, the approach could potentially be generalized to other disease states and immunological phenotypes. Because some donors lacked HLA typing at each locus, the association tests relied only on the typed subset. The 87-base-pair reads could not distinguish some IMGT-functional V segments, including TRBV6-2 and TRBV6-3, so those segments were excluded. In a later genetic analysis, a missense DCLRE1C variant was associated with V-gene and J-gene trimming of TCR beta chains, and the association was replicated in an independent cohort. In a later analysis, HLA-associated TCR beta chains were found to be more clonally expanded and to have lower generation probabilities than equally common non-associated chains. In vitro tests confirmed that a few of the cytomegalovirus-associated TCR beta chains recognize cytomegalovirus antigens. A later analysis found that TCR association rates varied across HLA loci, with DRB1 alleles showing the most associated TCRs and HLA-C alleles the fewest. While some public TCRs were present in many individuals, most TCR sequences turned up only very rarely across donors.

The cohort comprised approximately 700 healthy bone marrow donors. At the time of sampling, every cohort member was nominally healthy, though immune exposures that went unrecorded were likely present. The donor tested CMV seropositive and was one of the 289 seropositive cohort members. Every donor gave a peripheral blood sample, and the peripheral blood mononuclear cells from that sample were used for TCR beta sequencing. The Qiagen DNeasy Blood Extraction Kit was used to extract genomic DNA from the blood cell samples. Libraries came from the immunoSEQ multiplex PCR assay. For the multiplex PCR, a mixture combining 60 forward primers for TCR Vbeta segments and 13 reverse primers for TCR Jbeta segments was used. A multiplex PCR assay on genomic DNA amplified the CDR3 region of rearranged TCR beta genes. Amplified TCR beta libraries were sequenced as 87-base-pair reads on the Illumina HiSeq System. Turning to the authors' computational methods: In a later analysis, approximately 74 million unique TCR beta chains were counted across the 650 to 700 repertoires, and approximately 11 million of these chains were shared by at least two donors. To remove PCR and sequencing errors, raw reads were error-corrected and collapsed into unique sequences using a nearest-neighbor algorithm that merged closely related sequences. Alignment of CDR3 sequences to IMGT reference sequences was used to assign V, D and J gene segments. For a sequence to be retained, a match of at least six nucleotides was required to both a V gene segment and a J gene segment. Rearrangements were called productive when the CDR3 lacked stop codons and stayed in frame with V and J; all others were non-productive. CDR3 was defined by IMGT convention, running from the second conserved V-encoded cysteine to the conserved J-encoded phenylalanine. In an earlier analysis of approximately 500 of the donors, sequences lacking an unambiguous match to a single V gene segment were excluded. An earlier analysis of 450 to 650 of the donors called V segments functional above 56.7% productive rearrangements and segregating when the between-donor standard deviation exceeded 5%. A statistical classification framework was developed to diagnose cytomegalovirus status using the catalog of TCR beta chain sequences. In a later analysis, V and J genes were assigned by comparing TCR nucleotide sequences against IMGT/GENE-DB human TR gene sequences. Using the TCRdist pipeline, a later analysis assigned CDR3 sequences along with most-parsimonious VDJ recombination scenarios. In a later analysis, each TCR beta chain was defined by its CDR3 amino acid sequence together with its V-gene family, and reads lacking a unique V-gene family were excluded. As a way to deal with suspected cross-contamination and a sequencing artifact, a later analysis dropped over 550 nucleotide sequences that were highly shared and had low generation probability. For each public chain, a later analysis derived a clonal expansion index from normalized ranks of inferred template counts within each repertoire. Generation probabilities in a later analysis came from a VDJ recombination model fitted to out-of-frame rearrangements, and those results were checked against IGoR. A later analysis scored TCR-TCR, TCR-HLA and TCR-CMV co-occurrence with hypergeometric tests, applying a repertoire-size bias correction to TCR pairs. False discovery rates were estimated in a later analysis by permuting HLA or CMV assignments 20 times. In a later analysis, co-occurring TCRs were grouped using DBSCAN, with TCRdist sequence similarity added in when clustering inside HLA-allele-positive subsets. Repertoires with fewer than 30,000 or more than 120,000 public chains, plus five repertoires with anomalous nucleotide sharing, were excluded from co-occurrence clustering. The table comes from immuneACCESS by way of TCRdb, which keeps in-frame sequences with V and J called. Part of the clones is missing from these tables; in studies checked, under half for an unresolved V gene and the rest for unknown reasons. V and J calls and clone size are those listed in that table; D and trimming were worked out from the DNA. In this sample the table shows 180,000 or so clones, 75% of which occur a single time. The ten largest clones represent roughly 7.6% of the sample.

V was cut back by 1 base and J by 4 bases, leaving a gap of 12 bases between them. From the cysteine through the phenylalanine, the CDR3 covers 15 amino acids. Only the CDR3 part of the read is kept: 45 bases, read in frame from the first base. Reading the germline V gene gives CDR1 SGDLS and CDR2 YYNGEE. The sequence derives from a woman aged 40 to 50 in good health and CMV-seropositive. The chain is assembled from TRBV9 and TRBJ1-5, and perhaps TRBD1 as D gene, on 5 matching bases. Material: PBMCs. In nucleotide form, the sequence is TGTGCCAGCAGCGTAAACGGGGGAGGTAATCAGCCCCAGCATTTT. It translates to CASSVNGGGNQPQHF.